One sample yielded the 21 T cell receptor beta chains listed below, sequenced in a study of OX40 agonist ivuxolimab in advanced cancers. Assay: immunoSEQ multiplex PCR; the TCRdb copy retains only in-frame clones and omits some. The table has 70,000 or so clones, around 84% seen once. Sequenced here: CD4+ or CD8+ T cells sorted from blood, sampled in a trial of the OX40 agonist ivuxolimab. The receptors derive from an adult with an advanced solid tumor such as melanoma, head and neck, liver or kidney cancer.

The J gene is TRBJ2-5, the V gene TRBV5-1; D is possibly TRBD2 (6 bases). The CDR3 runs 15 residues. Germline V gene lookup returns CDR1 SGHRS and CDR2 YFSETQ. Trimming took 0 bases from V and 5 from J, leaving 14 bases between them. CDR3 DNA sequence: TGCGCCAGCAGCTTGGGTTCGCTGCGGGGTGAGACCCAGTACTTC. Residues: CASSLGSLRGETQYF.

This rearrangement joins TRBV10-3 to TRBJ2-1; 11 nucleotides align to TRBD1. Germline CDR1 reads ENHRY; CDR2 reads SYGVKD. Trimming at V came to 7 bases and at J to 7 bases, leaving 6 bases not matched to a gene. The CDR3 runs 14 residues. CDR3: CAINGQGAGNEQFF. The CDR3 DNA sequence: TGTGCCATCAACGGACAGGGGGCGGGAAATGAGCAGTTCTTC.

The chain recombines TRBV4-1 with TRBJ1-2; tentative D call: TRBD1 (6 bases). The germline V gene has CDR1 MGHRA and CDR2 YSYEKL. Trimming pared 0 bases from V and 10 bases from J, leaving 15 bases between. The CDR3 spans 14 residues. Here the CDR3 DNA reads TGCGCCAGCAGCCAAGATAGACTGACAGGCATCTACACCTTC. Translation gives CASSQDRLTGIYTF.

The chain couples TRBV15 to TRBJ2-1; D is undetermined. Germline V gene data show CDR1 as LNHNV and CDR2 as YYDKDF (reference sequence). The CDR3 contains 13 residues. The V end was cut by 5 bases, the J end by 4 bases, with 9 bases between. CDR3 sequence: CATSPSRYNEQFF. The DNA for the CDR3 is TGTGCCACCAGCCCGTCGAGGTACAATGAGCAGTTCTTC.

The CDR3 DNA sequence: TGTGCCAGCAGCTTAGGGGGGCAGGGGATTAACGAGCAGTACTTC. This translates into CASSLGGQGINEQYF. The chain combines TRBV7-6 with TRBJ2-7; a possible D gene is TRBD1 (6 bases). CDR1 is SGHVS, CDR2 FNYEAQ, per germline. Trimming cost V 1 base and J 5 bases, with 15 bases left between them. This CDR3 comprises 15 residues.

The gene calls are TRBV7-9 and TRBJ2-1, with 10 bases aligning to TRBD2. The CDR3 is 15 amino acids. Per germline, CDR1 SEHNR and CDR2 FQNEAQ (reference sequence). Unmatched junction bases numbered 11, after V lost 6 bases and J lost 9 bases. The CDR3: CASRISGGARGEQFF. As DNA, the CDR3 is TGTGCCAGCAGGATAAGCGGGGGGGCTCGAGGTGAGCAGTTCTTC.

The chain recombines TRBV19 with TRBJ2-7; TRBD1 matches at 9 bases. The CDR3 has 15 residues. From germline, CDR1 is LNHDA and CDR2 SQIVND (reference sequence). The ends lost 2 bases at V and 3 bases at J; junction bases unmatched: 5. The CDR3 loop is CASSIYHRGLYEQYF. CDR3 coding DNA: TGTGCCAGTAGTATATATCACAGGGGGCTCTACGAGCAGTACTTC.

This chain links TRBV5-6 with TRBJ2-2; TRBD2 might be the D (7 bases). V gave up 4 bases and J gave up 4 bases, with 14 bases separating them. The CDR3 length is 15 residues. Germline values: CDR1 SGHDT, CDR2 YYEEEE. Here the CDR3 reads CASSRDAGATGELFF. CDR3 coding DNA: TGTGCCAGCAGCCGGGATGCGGGGGCCACCGGGGAGCTGTTTTTT.

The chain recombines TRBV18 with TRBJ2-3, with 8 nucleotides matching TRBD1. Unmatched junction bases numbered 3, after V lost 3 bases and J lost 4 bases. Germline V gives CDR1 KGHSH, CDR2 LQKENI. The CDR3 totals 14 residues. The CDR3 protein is CASSPDRASDTQYF. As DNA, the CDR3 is TGTGCCAGCTCACCGGACAGGGCCTCAGATACGCAGTATTTT.

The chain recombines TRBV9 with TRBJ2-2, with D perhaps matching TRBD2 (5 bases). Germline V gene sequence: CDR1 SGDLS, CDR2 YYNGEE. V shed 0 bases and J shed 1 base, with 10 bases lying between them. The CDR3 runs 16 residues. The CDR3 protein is CASSVGERMNTGELFF. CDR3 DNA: TGTGCCAGCAGCGTAGGGGAGAGGATGAACACCGGGGAGCTGTTTTTT.

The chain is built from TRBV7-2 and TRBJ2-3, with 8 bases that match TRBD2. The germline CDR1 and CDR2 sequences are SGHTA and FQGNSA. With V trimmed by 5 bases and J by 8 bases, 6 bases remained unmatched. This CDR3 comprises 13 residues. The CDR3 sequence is CASSPRTSRTQYF. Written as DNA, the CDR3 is TGTGCCAGCAGCCCCCGGACTAGCCGTACGCAGTATTTT.

CDR3 residues: CASSYGAGPTDTQYF. CDR3 nucleotides: TGTGCCAGCAGTTACGGTGCGGGACCCACAGATACGCAGTATTTT. The chain is built from TRBV6-5 and TRBJ2-3, with D tentatively TRBD2 (6 bases). The germline V gene encodes CDR1 MNHEY and CDR2 SVGAGI. The CDR3 consists of 15 residues. V was clipped by 2 bases and J by 2 bases, with 11 bases between them.

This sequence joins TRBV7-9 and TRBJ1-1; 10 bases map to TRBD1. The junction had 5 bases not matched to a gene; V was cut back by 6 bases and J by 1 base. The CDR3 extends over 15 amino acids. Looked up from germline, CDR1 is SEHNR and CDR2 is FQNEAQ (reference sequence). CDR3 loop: CASSQGQGSNTEAFF. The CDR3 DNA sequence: TGTGCCAGCAGTCAGGGACAGGGGTCGAACACTGAAGCTTTCTTT.

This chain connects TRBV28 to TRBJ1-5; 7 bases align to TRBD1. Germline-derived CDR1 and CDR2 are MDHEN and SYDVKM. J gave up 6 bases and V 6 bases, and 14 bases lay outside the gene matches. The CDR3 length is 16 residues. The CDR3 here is CASSPGLIGGFQPQHF. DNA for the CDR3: TGTGCCAGCAGCCCGGGTTTGATAGGGGGCTTTCAGCCCCAGCATTTT. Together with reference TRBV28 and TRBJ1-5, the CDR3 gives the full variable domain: DVKVTQSSRYLVKRTGEKVFLECVQDMDHENMFWYRQDPGLGLRLIYFSYDVKMKEKGDIPEGYSVSREKKERFSLILESASTNQTSMYLCASSPGLIGGFQPQHFGDGTRLSIL.

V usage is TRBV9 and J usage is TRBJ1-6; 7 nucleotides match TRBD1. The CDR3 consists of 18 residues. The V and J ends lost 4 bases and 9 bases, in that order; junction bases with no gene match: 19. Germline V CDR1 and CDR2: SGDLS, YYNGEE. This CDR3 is CASSPQIQVSGGASPLHF. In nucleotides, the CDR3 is TGTGCCAGCAGCCCTCAGATACAAGTTTCAGGGGGTGCTTCACCCCTCCACTTT.

In DNA form, the CDR3 reads TGTGCCAGCAGCCGGATAGGGTCCTACGAGCAGTACTTC. It is translated as CASSRIGSYEQYF. The chain uses TRBV7-2 and TRBJ2-7; no clear D gene. The length of the CDR3 is 13 residues. Germline CDR1 SGHTA, CDR2 FQGNSA. The V gene lost 5 bases and the J gene lost 1 base, with 9 bases spanning the gap.

The CDR3 loop is CASSSTGSGANVLTF. CDR3 in DNA: TGTGCCAGTAGTTCGACAGGGTCGGGGGCCAACGTCCTGACTTTC. The chain is built from TRBV19 and TRBJ2-6; 7 nucleotides align to TRBD1. V shed 5 bases, J shed 4 bases, and the junction held 5 bases outside the gene matches. The CDR3 extends over 15 amino acids. CDR1 and CDR2 from the germline V gene are LNHDA and SQIVND (reference sequence). The complete variable domain, with remaining parts taken from reference TRBV19 and TRBJ2-6, reads DGGITQSPKYLFRKEGQNVTLSCEQNLNHDAMYWYRQDPGQGLRLIYYSQIVNDFQKGDIAEGYSVSREKKESFPLTVTSAQKNPTAFYLCASSSTGSGANVLTFGAGSRLTVL.

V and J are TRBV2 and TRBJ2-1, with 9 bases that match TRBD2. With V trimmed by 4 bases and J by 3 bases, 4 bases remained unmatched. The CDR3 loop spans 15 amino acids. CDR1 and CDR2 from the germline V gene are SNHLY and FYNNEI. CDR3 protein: CASSVRRGGYNEQFF. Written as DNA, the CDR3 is TGTGCCAGCAGTGTTCGGCGGGGGGGCTACAATGAGCAGTTCTTC.

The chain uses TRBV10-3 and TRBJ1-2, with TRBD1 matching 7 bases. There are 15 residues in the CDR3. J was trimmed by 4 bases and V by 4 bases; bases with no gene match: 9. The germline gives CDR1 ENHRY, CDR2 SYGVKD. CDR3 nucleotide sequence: TGTGCCATCAGTGCCTCGACAGGGAAAGGCTATGGCTACACCTTC. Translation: CAISASTGKGYGYTF.

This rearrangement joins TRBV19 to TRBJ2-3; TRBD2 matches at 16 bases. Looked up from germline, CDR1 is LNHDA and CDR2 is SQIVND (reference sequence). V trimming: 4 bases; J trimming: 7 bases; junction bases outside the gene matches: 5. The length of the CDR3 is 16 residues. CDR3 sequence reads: CASSTGLAGGRYTQYF. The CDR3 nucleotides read TGTGCCAGTAGTACGGGACTAGCGGGGGGGCGTTATACGCAGTATTTT.

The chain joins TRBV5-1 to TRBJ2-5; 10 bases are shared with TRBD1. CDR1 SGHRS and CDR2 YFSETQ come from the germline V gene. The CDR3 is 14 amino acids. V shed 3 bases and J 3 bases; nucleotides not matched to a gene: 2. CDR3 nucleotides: TGCGCCAGCAGCTCCGGGACAGGGGAAGAGACCCAGTACTTC. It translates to CASSSGTGEETQYF.